Sequencing of this T cell receptor beta chain was carried out in a study of control samples from healthy donors and cancer patients. J lost 4 bases, V lost 10 bases, and 9 bases had no gene match. There are 13 residues in the CDR3. Looked up from germline, CDR1 is MDHEN and CDR2 is SYDVKM. Profiling relied on immunoSEQ multiplex PCR, and the TCRdb table lists in-frame clones only, not all of them. The sample shows about 160,000 clones, roughly 95% of them seen only once. The sequence came from a woman younger than 45 in good health. Input material: blood. J is TRBJ1-2 and V is TRBV28; 7 bases map to TRBD1. In DNA, the CDR3 is TGTGCCACCCATGCCGGGACAGCCTATGGCTACACCTTC. Translated, it gives CATHAGTAYGYTF.